This T cell receptor (beta chain) was identified in a study of early T cells in non-severe SARS-CoV-2 infection (dated by TCRdb to about 2021). About the study as a whole: Bulk RNA from unsorted whole blood was used for TCR sequencing, so alpha and beta chains could not be paired.

The full study reports these points: VDJdb matching was skewed toward anti-spike CD8 responses and likely underestimated virus-specific expansions by missing private and CD4 specificities.

This clonotype appeared a few times. Its target antigen remains unknown. No much larger clone is present one base from it, and per-base qualities are unavailable. Library preparation used 5' RACE. The data were produced on a NextSeq 500. The TCR library protocol attached unique molecular identifiers to individual cDNA molecules to correct for sequencing error and PCR bias. Sequencing covered both TCR alpha and beta chains, and within each sample the abundances of alpha and beta sequences were tightly co-correlated. As for the original processing: Decombinator V4 was used to annotate TCR sequences for V gene, J gene and CDR3. Expanded TCRs were defined as changing significantly between any two time points under a Poisson model with p below 0.0001. TCR abundances were normalised to the total number of TCRs sequenced per sample and expressed as counts per million. VDJdb, accessed on 1 November 2021, was searched for TCRs annotated for CMV, EBV and SARS-CoV-2, and TCRs annotated for more than one antigen were excluded. The raw public data were reprocessed by TCRdb itself: fastp quality trimming at Q25, MiXCR clonotype calling, in-frame beta chains only. Duplicate CDR3 protein sequences are folded into a single record with the most common DNA and genes. The V and J calls and clone size come from TCRdb's table, not from the authors' own analysis. This sample is represented by some 28,000 distinct CDR3 sequences; about 4.6% of them were singletons. The top ten hold around 10% of the sample.

This was a case-control study nested in a cohort of healthcare workers in London, UK, who had nasopharyngeal swab PCR tests and blood samples taken every week. Healthcare workers were recruited between 23 and 31 March 2020, during the week of the UK lockdown, and were followed weekly for up to about 16 weeks. What was sequenced was whole blood. The receptor was isolated from an adult who was a healthcare worker with PCR-confirmed SARS-CoV-2 infection or an uninfected control (not recorded which).

DNA sequence: TGTGCCAGCAGTGACAGGGATTCAGCCAAAAACATTCAGTACTTC. This gives the protein CASSDRDSAKNIQYF. The V and J genes are TRBV28 and TRBJ2-4, with 7 middle bases fitting TRBD1. Trimming accounts for 5 bases at V and 0 bases at J, while the number of junction bases matched to no gene is 4. Looking up the germline V gene yields CDR1 MDHEN and CDR2 SYDVKM. The CDR3, from cysteine to phenylalanine, totals 15 residues. The only DNA kept is the CDR3, 45 bases in frame from the first base.